What follows are 26 T cell receptor beta chains derived from one specimen sequenced in a study of OX40 agonist ivuxolimab in advanced cancers. Produced via immunoSEQ multiplex PCR; TCRdb's table is partial and in-frame only. The sample yields tens of thousands of clones, more than 85% seen once. This sample comprised CD4+ or CD8+ T cells sorted from blood, obtained in a trial of the OX40 agonist ivuxolimab. These receptors all come from an adult with an advanced solid tumor such as melanoma, head and neck, liver or kidney cancer.

The chain couples TRBV7-2 to TRBJ2-7; the match to TRBD2 covers 10 bases. V was clipped by 4 bases and J by 2 bases; unmatched bases: 8. From germline, CDR1 is SGHTA and CDR2 FQGNSA. The CDR3 consists of 16 residues. The CDR3 here is CASSWPLAGDPYEQYF. The CDR3 nucleotides are TGTGCCAGCAGCTGGCCGCTAGCGGGGGACCCCTACGAGCAGTACTTC.

The chain combines TRBV27 with TRBJ1-3; perhaps TRBD1 as D (5 bases). CDR3 length equals 15 residues. Germline CDR1 and CDR2: MNHEY and SMNVEV (reference sequence). The ends were cut back, 2 bases at V and 2 bases at J, with 10 bases in the middle. This CDR3 is CASSLKGWTGNTIYF. In nucleotides, the CDR3 is TGTGCCAGCAGTTTAAAGGGGTGGACTGGAAACACCATATATTTT.

A word on this clone: Since a far larger clone is one base different, this is likely a read error. CDR3 residues: CASSLGAYEQYF. CDR3 DNA: TGTGCCAGCAGCTTAGGGGCCTACGAGCAGTACTTC. The chain joins TRBV7-8 to TRBJ2-7; D not resolved. The CDR3 is made up of 12 amino acids. Germline CDR1 and CDR2: SGHVS and FQNEAQ. Trimming shortened V by 1 base and J by 2 bases, and 3 bases separated the two germline ends.

This rearrangement joins TRBV7-6 to TRBJ2-2; 8 bases line up with TRBD1. The CDR3 contains 15 residues. CDR1 and CDR2 from the germline V gene are SGHVS and FNYEAQ. J gave up 4 bases and V 3 bases, and 4 bases lay outside the gene matches. This CDR3 reads CASSFQGASTGELFF. The CDR3 DNA follows: TGTGCCAGCAGCTTCCAGGGGGCGAGCACCGGGGAGCTGTTTTTT.

The V call is TRBV7-3, the J call TRBJ2-7; TRBD2 agrees at 9 bases. Germline trimming cut 5 bases from V and 6 bases from J; bases unmatched to any gene: 14. The germline CDR1 and CDR2 sequences are SGHTA and FQGTGA. The CDR3 has 16 amino acids. This CDR3 is CASSRLSGRKALEQYF. The DNA for the CDR3 is TGTGCCAGCAGCCGACTAAGCGGGAGGAAGGCTCTCGAGCAGTACTTC.

The J gene is TRBJ1-2, the V gene TRBV28; the D is unclear. The length of the CDR3 is 17 residues. With 0 bases removed from V and 5 bases from J, the gap between germline ends came to 19 bases. Germline V gene data show CDR1 as MDHEN and CDR2 as SYDVKM. Here the CDR3 reads CASSLWSATDYLYGYTF. In nucleotides, the CDR3 is TGTGCCAGCAGTTTATGGTCAGCCACAGACTATCTATATGGCTACACCTTC.

V and J are TRBV14 and TRBJ1-2; 10 bases match TRBD1. Germline assignment: CDR1 SGHDN and CDR2 FVKESK. CDR3 length equals 18 residues. Unmatched junction bases numbered 9, after V lost 1 base and J lost 1 base. The CDR3 nucleotides read TGTGCCAGCAGCCAAGTTATGGACAGGGGGAGCATTAACTATGGCTACACCTTC. Encoded protein: CASSQVMDRGSINYGYTF.

This clone was seen once. This chain connects TRBV19 to TRBJ1-5, with 11 bases lining up with TRBD1. This CDR3 is 19 amino acids long. J gave up 0 bases and V 5 bases, and 12 bases lay outside the gene matches. Germline values: CDR1 LNHDA, CDR2 SQIVND (reference sequence). CDR3: CASSSRTGGLPYSNQPQHF. CDR3 sequence (DNA): TGTGCCAGTAGTTCACGGACAGGGGGCCTCCCTTATAGCAATCAGCCCCAGCATTTT.

This chain links TRBV11-3 with TRBJ2-1; TRBD1 agrees at 8 bases. Trimming removed 5 bases from V and 8 bases from J; junction bases left unmatched: 11. The CDR3 length is 15 residues. Per the germline V gene, CDR1 is SGHNT and CDR2 is YENEEA. The CDR3 region is CASSPGGRGPDEQFF. DNA of the CDR3: TGTGCCAGCAGCCCAGGGGGCAGGGGGCCTGATGAGCAGTTCTTC.

The V gene is TRBV4-3, the J gene TRBJ1-6; D unresolved. The V gene's germline CDR1 is LGHNA and CDR2 YSLEER. This CDR3 is 16 amino acids long. Trimming removed 4 bases at V and 0 bases at J, with 10 bases between. In nucleotides, the CDR3 is TGCGCCAGCAGCCCTGAAAAGTACTCCTATAATTCACCCCTCCACTTT. Amino acid sequence: CASSPEKYSYNSPLHF.

The V gene is TRBV7-2, the J gene TRBJ2-7; 7 bases fit TRBD2. Germline V CDR1 and CDR2: SGHTA, FQGNSA. J gave up 5 bases and V 1 base, and 5 bases lay outside the gene matches. There are 14 residues in the CDR3. The CDR3: CASSLVGGSNEQYF. CDR3 nucleotides: TGTGCCAGCAGCTTAGTCGGGGGGTCCAACGAGCAGTACTTC.

Concerning this clone itself: One junction end does not reproduce the germline sequence, and a read error may be involved. The chain recombines TRBV7-7 with TRBJ2-7; a possible D gene is TRBD1 (6 bases). From germline, CDR1 is SSHAT and CDR2 FNYEAQ (reference sequence). CDR3 length equals 13 residues. CDR3 DNA: TGTGCTAGCAGCTTAGGAAGGGGGAGAGAGCAGTACTTC. Its translation: CASSLGRGREQYF. Full variable domain (remainder filled in from reference TRBV7-7 and TRBJ2-7): GAGVSQSPRYKVTKRGQDVTLRCDPISSHATLYWYQQALGQGPEFLTYFNYEAQPDKSGLPSDRFSAERPEGSISTLTIQRTEQRDSAMYRCASSLGRGREQYFGPGTRLTVT.

The V and J genes are TRBV6-5 and TRBJ2-1, with D perhaps matching TRBD2 (6 bases). The CDR3 totals 14 residues. Trimming pared 8 bases from V and 0 bases from J, leaving 11 bases between. CDR1 and CDR2 from the germline V gene are MNHEY and SVGAGI. CDR3 protein: CASGLGGSYNEQFF. The DNA for the CDR3 is TGTGCCAGCGGGCTGGGGGGCTCCTACAATGAGCAGTTCTTC.

The rearrangement uses TRBV19 and TRBJ2-5; 10 positions match TRBD2. Germline trimming cut 1 base from V and 0 bases from J; bases unmatched to any gene: 5. This CDR3 comprises 17 residues. Germline-derived CDR1 and CDR2 are LNHDA and SQIVND (reference sequence). CDR3 bases: TGTGCCAGTAGTATAGCTAGCGGGGGTCGGTACCAAGAGACCCAGTACTTC. Its protein is CASSIASGGRYQETQYF.

The rearrangement links TRBV29-1 to TRBJ2-3; D unclear. This CDR3 contains 13 residues. Per germline, CDR1 SQVTM and CDR2 ANQGSEA. The ends were cut back, 5 bases at V and 1 base at J, with 10 bases in the middle. The CDR3 here is CSVYEARTDTQYF. Written as DNA, the CDR3 is TGCAGCGTTTACGAGGCGCGCACAGATACGCAGTATTTT.

The chain combines TRBV4-3 with TRBJ1-1; no clear D. V was clipped by 1 base and J by 1 base, with 16 bases between them. The germline V gene encodes CDR1 LGHNA and CDR2 YSLEER. The CDR3 contains 17 residues. The CDR3: CASSQGSSFGPNTEAFF. CDR3 DNA sequence: TGCGCCAGCAGCCAAGGATCATCCTTCGGACCGAACACTGAAGCTTTCTTT.

The rearrangement uses TRBV7-2 and TRBJ2-7, with unresolved D. V was trimmed by 2 bases and J by 2 bases, leaving 13 bases between them. The CDR3 is made up of 15 amino acids. CDR1 and CDR2 from the germline V gene are SGHTA and FQGNSA. Written as DNA, the CDR3 is TGTGCCAGCAGCTTAAGTGCCATGGAGACCTACGAGCAGTACTTC. Protein sequence: CASSLSAMETYEQYF.

The chain links TRBV12-1 to TRBJ1-2; the D call in the table, TRBD1, was not verified against the DNA. TRBV12-1 is shown as a pseudogene. CDR3 length equals 14 residues. As DNA, the CDR3 is TGTGCCAGCAGCTCTAGGGACAGCTTCTATGGCTACACCTTC. Encoded protein: CASSSRDSFYGYTF.

The gene calls are TRBV5-4 and TRBJ2-1, with a weak D call TRBD1 (8 bases). CDR1 is SGHNT and CDR2 is YYREEE in the germline V gene (reference sequence). Trimming took 4 bases from V and 4 from J, leaving 15 bases between them. The CDR3 totals 15 residues. The CDR3 DNA is TGTGCCAGCAGCCCCACAGGGGGGGGTTACAATGAGCAGTTCTTC. Its translation: CASSPTGGGYNEQFF.

This clone showed up just a few times. V and J are TRBV19 and TRBJ2-2, with a tentative D call TRBD1 (5 bases). Deletions cut 3 bases from V and 0 bases from J, with 5 bases between. Germline lookup yields CDR1 LNHDA and CDR2 SQIVND (reference sequence). The CDR3 length is 14 residues. CDR3 amino acids: CASSMTANTGELFF. The CDR3 DNA follows: TGTGCCAGTAGTATGACAGCGAACACCGGGGAGCTGTTTTTT.

This clone has more than one count but fewer than ten. The CDR3 bases are TGTGCCAGCGGCAGAACAGGGAACACTGAAGCTTTCTTT. Amino acids: CASGRTGNTEAFF. The genes are TRBV6-5 and TRBJ1-1, with D maybe TRBD1 (5 bases). This CDR3 contains 13 residues. V was shortened by 8 bases and J by 1 base, with 11 bases between the two germline ends. Per the germline V gene, CDR1 is MNHEY and CDR2 is SVGAGI.

In its sample, this clone was seen once. The rearrangement uses TRBV4-3 and TRBJ1-2, with TRBD1 matching 9 bases. V was clipped by 3 bases and J by 12 bases; unmatched bases: 8. This CDR3 is built from 13 residues. Germline V gene data show CDR1 as LGHNA and CDR2 as YSLEER. CDR3 loop: CASSQKMDRGDTF. The CDR3, as DNA: TGCGCCAGCAGCCAGAAAATGGACAGGGGCGACACCTTC.

J is TRBJ1-6 and V is TRBV9, with 7 bases fitting TRBD1. The ends lost 4 bases at V and 7 bases at J; junction bases unmatched: 8. The germline V gene encodes CDR1 SGDLS and CDR2 YYNGEE. This CDR3 has 15 residues. The CDR3 nucleotides are TGTGCCAGCAGCACTCGACAGGGCGCAAATTCACCCCTCCACTTT. Translation: CASSTRQGANSPLHF.

The gene calls are TRBV9 and TRBJ1-2; no definite D call. This CDR3 region has 16 residues. V lost 0 bases and J 4 bases, leaving 16 bases between the germline ends. Germline V CDR1 and CDR2: SGDLS, YYNGEE. Here the CDR3 DNA reads TGTGCCAGCAGCGTAGGGCAAGCCTACGGACCCTATGGCTACACCTTC. Residues: CASSVGQAYGPYGYTF.

CDR3: CASSRQGAYTEAFF. In nucleotides, the CDR3 is TGTGCCAGCAGTAGACAGGGGGCCTACACTGAAGCTTTCTTT. The chain has TRBV27 and TRBJ1-1; 10 bases match TRBD1. This CDR3 is 14 amino acids long. The germline CDR1 and CDR2 sequences are MNHEY and SMNVEV (reference sequence). V lost 5 bases, J lost 3 bases, and 3 bases stayed unmatched.

This chain connects TRBV28 to TRBJ2-1; TRBD1 agrees at 9 bases. V gave up 2 bases and J gave up 6 bases; unmatched junction bases: 8. The CDR3 runs to 16 residues. CDR1 and CDR2 (germline): MDHEN, SYDVKM. DNA for the CDR3: TGTGCCAGCAGTTTACCCTGGACAGGGGTGGGCAATGAGCAGTTCTTC. It codes for CASSLPWTGVGNEQFF. Supplemented by reference TRBV28 and TRBJ2-1, the full variable domain reads DVKVTQSSRYLVKRTGEKVFLECVQDMDHENMFWYRQDPGLGLRLIYFSYDVKMKEKGDIPEGYSVSREKKERFSLILESASTNQTSMYLCASSLPWTGVGNEQFFGPGTRLTVL.